One and the same sample provided the 20 T cell receptor beta chains below, sequenced in a study of blood T cell repertoires in COVID-19. The repertoire was sequenced with immunoSEQ multiplex PCR; TCRdb's copy has only in-frame clones and lacks some. The sample carries under 150,000 clones, more than 75% recorded once. Sequenced material: peripheral blood. Receptors originate from a man aged 40-50 years with acute or convalescent COVID-19.

The V and J genes are TRBV18 and TRBJ2-1; D is unclear. Germline values: CDR1 KGHSH, CDR2 LQKENI. There are 12 residues in the CDR3. V lost 3 bases and J 7 bases, leaving 7 bases between the germline ends. CDR3 sequence reads: CASSPEVNEQFF. For the CDR3, the DNA is TGTGCCAGCTCACCTGAGGTGAATGAGCAGTTCTTC.

The V gene is TRBV27, the J gene TRBJ2-2; 15 positions match TRBD2. The CDR3 length is 17 residues. Germline V gene sequence: CDR1 MNHEY, CDR2 SMNVEV (reference sequence). V shed 5 bases, J shed 5 bases, and the junction held 6 bases outside the gene matches. The DNA for the CDR3 is TGTGCCAGCAGTCCTTGGACTAGCGGGGGGGCGACCGGGGAGCTGTTTTTT. Amino acids: CASSPWTSGGATGELFF.

The V and J genes are TRBV19 and TRBJ2-1; TRBD1 matches 7 bases. V dropped 3 bases and J dropped 7; count of bases not matched to a gene: 6. The CDR3 covers 14 residues. Germline V gene data show CDR1 as LNHDA and CDR2 as SQIVND (reference sequence). The CDR3 spells CASSIDRESNEQFF. CDR3 in DNA: TGTGCCAGTAGTATCGACAGGGAATCGAATGAGCAGTTCTTC.

This chain's CDR3 is CASKASGGVYEQYF. The CDR3 coding sequence is TGTGCCAGCAAGGCGAGCGGGGGCGTCTACGAGCAGTACTTC. The chain carries TRBV2 and TRBJ2-7, with 8 nucleotides matching TRBD2. Per germline, CDR1 SNHLY and CDR2 FYNNEI. This CDR3 has 14 amino acids. V shed 7 bases, J shed 3 bases, and the junction held 8 bases outside the gene matches.

The CDR3 nucleotides are TGTGCCATCAGTGAAGGCAGGGCGTTAGTCTACGAGCAGTACTTC. Encoded protein: CAISEGRALVYEQYF. The chain couples TRBV10-3 to TRBJ2-7; D possibly corresponds to TRBD1 (5 bases). V was shortened by 3 bases and J by 3 bases, with 15 bases between the two germline ends. The CDR3 length is 15 residues. Germline V gene sequence: CDR1 ENHRY, CDR2 SYGVKD.

The chain has TRBV11-2 and TRBJ2-2, with TRBD2 matching 13 bases. Germline CDR1 SGHAT, CDR2 FQNNGV. The V gene end was trimmed by 5 bases and the J gene end by 4 bases; junction bases not matched to a gene: 13. This CDR3 region has 19 residues. The CDR3 nucleotides are TGTGCCAGCAGCCGCGTTCCACTAGCGGGGGGGCGGGGCACCGGGGAGCTGTTTTTT. It yields the protein CASSRVPLAGGRGTGELFF. The whole variable domain, filled in from reference TRBV11-2 and TRBJ2-2, reads EAGVAQSPRYKIIEKRQSVAFWCNPISGHATLYWYQQILGQGPKLLIQFQNNGVVDDSQLPKDRFSAERLKGVDSTLKIQPAKLEDSAVYLCASSRVPLAGGRGTGELFFGEGSRLTVL.

The rearrangement links TRBV29-1 to TRBJ1-2; TRBD1 matches 7 bases. From germline, CDR1 is SQVTM and CDR2 ANQGSEA. The CDR3 has 12 amino acids. J lost 2 bases, V lost 8 bases, and 5 bases had no gene match. The CDR3 coding sequence is TGCAGCTCCGGGACAGTGAACTATGGCTACACCTTC. This translates into CSSGTVNYGYTF.

The chain recombines TRBV29-1 with TRBJ2-1; 8 bases are a match to TRBD2. This CDR3 has 16 amino acids. Germline V lookup: CDR1 SQVTM, CDR2 ANQGSEA. J lost 1 base, V lost 3 bases, and 8 bases had no gene match. The CDR3 DNA is TGCAGCGTTGAGTCATATAGCGGGACTTCCTACAATGAGCAGTTCTTC. Translated: CSVESYSGTSYNEQFF.

V usage is TRBV2 and J usage is TRBJ2-5; 13 bases agree with TRBD2. In germline, CDR1 is SNHLY, CDR2 FYNNEI. V gave up 4 bases and J gave up 3 bases; unmatched junction bases: 5. CDR3 length: 16 residues. CDR3 DNA sequence: TGTGCCAGCAGTGGGACTAGCGGGGGTCGGAAAGAGACCCAGTACTTC. Protein: CASSGTSGGRKETQYF. The full variable domain, in which reference TRBV2 and TRBJ2-5 provide the parts outside the CDR3, is EPEVTQTPSHQVTQMGQEVILRCVPISNHLYFYWYRQILGQKVEFLVSFYNNEISEKSEIFDDQFSVERPDGSNFTLKIRSTKLEDSAMYFCASSGTSGGRKETQYFGPGTRLLVL.

The CDR3 here is CASWTDINTGELFF. CDR3 bases: TGTGCCTCCTGGACAGACATTAACACCGGGGAGCTGTTTTTT. The chain combines TRBV2 with TRBJ2-2; tentatively, D is TRBD1 (6 bases). The V end lost 11 bases, the J end lost 2 bases, and 15 bases lay between the germline ends. The CDR3 is 14 amino acids. Per germline, CDR1 SNHLY and CDR2 FYNNEI.

The rearrangement links TRBV10-3 to TRBJ2-5; 9 bases line up with TRBD1. Germline CDR1 is ENHRY and CDR2 is SYGVKD. The CDR3 runs to 15 residues. V shed 1 base, J shed 2 bases, and the junction held 2 bases outside the gene matches. CDR3 sequence: CAISELDRGQETQYF. The CDR3 bases are TGTGCCATCAGTGAGTTGGACAGGGGACAAGAGACCCAGTACTTC.

The chain couples TRBV7-2 to TRBJ2-7, with TRBD1 as a possible D gene (6 bases). Germline assignment: CDR1 SGHTA and CDR2 FQGNSA. The CDR3 extends over 15 amino acids. The ends were cut back, 0 bases at V and 3 bases at J, with 12 bases in the middle. The CDR3 loop is CASSLAGGTSYEQYF. DNA for the CDR3: TGTGCCAGCAGCTTAGCAGGGGGTACTAGCTACGAGCAGTACTTC.

V is TRBV11-2 and J is TRBJ2-7, with 7 bases fitting TRBD1. The V gene end was trimmed by 5 bases and the J gene end by 2 bases; junction bases not matched to a gene: 6. Germline values: CDR1 SGHAT, CDR2 FQNNGV. CDR3 length: 14 residues. The CDR3 region is CASSTSTGTYEQYF. The CDR3 DNA reads as TGTGCCAGCAGCACCTCGACAGGGACCTACGAGCAGTACTTC.

The chain joins TRBV27 to TRBJ2-2; 9 nucleotides agree with TRBD1. The CDR3 has 15 amino acids. The germline gives CDR1 MNHEY, CDR2 SMNVEV (reference sequence). V shed 6 bases, J shed 1 base, and the junction held 3 bases outside the gene matches. CDR3 nucleotides: TGTGCCAGCAGATTGGGACAGGGGAACACCGGGGAGCTGTTTTTT. Its translation is CASRLGQGNTGELFF.

This clone was detected once. The chain employs TRBV2 and TRBJ1-2; D gene ambiguous. The CDR3 consists of 14 residues. V was shortened by 6 bases and J by 4 bases, with 15 bases between the two germline ends. CDR1 is SNHLY and CDR2 is FYNNEI in the germline V gene. The CDR3 DNA follows: TGTGCCAGCAGGGACCCCCGGCGGGGCTATGGCTACACCTTC. This translates into CASRDPRRGYGYTF.

To note about this clone: Other DNA sequences of this sample code for an identical CDR3. The chain uses TRBV7-9 and TRBJ1-2, with 8 positions matching TRBD1. The germline gives CDR1 SEHNR, CDR2 FQNEAQ (reference sequence). V lost 4 bases to trimming and J lost 0 bases; unmatched junction nucleotides: 1. CDR3 length: 14 residues. The CDR3 DNA reads as TGTGCCAGCAGCTCGGGACAGGCTAACTATGGCTACACCTTC. Its translation is CASSSGQANYGYTF.

The chain employs TRBV6-5 and TRBJ2-7; D uncertain. CDR1 and CDR2 (germline): MNHEY, SVGAGI. V was pared by 7 bases and J by 0 bases, with 13 bases between. The CDR3 runs to 14 residues. The CDR3 sequence is CASTPDTASYEQYF. In DNA, the CDR3 is TGTGCCAGCACTCCCGACACCGCCTCCTACGAGCAGTACTTC.

This clone has at least ten counts. The gene calls are TRBV13 and TRBJ1-1; a weak D match, TRBD1 (6 bases). Germline CDR1 is PRHDT and CDR2 is FYEKMQ (reference sequence). This CDR3 region has 13 residues. V gave up 5 bases and J gave up 4 bases, with 11 bases separating them. DNA for the CDR3: TGTGCCAGCAGCCGCAGGGGAGTCACTGAAGCTTTCTTT. This sequence encodes CASSRRGVTEAFF.

The J gene is TRBJ1-2, the V gene TRBV6-5, with D maybe TRBD1 (6 bases). Trimming took off 4 bases at V and 8 bases at J, with 14 bases between the two ends. The CDR3 is made up of 13 amino acids. The germline gives CDR1 MNHEY, CDR2 SVGAGI. For the CDR3, the DNA is TGTGCCAGCAGTTTCCCTCCAGGGGACGGCTACACCTTC. Its protein is CASSFPPGDGYTF.

This chain joins TRBV24-1 and TRBJ1-1; TRBD1 is a possible D gene (5 bases). CDR1 and CDR2 from the germline V gene are KGHDR and SFDVKD. The CDR3 length is 13 residues. Trimming left V 3 bases short and J 6 bases short, with 10 bases between. This chain's CDR3 is CATSDRGSSEAFF. CDR3 in DNA: TGTGCCACCAGTGATCGGGGGAGCTCTGAAGCTTTCTTT.